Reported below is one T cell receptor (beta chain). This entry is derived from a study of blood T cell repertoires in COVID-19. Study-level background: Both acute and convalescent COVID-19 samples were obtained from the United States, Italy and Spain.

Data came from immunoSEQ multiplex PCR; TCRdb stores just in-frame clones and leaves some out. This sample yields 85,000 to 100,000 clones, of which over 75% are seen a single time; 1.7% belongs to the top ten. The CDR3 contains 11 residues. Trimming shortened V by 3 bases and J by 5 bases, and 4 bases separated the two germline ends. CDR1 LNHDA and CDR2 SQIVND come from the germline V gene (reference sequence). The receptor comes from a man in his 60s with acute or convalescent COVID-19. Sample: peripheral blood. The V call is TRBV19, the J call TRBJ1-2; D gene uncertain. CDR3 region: CASSIGYGYTF. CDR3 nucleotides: TGTGCCAGTAGTATCGGTTATGGCTACACCTTC. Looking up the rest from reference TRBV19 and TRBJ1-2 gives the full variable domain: DGGITQSPKYLFRKEGQNVTLSCEQNLNHDAMYWYRQDPGQGLRLIYYSQIVNDFQKGDIAEGYSVSREKKESFPLTVTSAQKNPTAFYLCASSIGYGYTFGSGTRLTVV.